Following are 18 T cell receptor beta chains from one sample sequenced in a study of shared clonotypes between healthy human individuals. Sequencing was performed with immunoSEQ multiplex PCR; in TCRdb, only in-frame clones are kept and a portion is missing. The sample contains over 700,000 clones, approximately 77% of which appear only once. Material: memory CD4+ T cells sorted from blood. Subset noted: CD45RA-negative fraction. The receptors come from a woman between 25 and 40 years old in good health.

This clone was seen repeatedly, ten times or more. The chain is built from TRBV4-1 and TRBJ2-7; TRBD2 aligns across 7 bases. The CDR3 extends over 17 amino acids. Germline values: CDR1 MGHRA, CDR2 YSYEKL. Germline trimming cut 1 base from V and 3 bases from J; bases unmatched to any gene: 12. CDR3 DNA sequence: TGCGCCAGCAGCCAAGTTTTTATGGGAGGGTCGATCTACGAGCAGTACTTC. This gives the protein CASSQVFMGGSIYEQYF.

The rearrangement uses TRBV4-1 and TRBJ2-7; tentative D call: TRBD2 (5 bases). In germline, CDR1 is MGHRA, CDR2 YSYEKL. The CDR3 extends over 15 amino acids. Between the trimmed V and J ends, which lost 2 bases and 2 bases, there was a span of 13 bases. The CDR3 reads CASSQLWESTYEQYF. CDR3 coding DNA: TGCGCCAGCAGCCAATTGTGGGAGTCAACCTACGAGCAGTACTTC.

The V and J genes are TRBV18 and TRBJ2-7; D is possibly TRBD1 (6 bases). Germline V gene lookup returns CDR1 KGHSH and CDR2 LQKENI. The ends were cut back, 2 bases at V and 3 bases at J, with 11 bases in the middle. The CDR3 has 14 amino acids. CDR3 amino acids: CASSPTRGRYEQYF. CDR3 DNA: TGTGCCAGCTCACCAACCAGGGGTCGCTACGAGCAGTACTTC.

The chain joins TRBV6-5 to TRBJ1-5; 9 bases align to TRBD1. V was pared by 6 bases and J by 3 bases, with 3 bases of the junction left unmatched. The CDR3 covers 14 residues. The V gene's germline CDR1 is MNHEY and CDR2 SVGAGI. CDR3 sequence: CASRRTGDNQPQHF. The CDR3 DNA follows: TGTGCCAGCAGGAGGACAGGGGACAATCAGCCCCAGCATTTT.

This clone was recorded a few times. This chain uses TRBV6-5 with TRBJ1-1; D possibly corresponds to TRBD1 (6 bases). V was clipped by 6 bases and J by 4 bases, with 15 bases between them. Per germline, CDR1 MNHEY and CDR2 SVGAGI. The length of the CDR3 is 14 residues. The chain's CDR3 is CASSGQYLGTEAFF. For the CDR3, the DNA is TGTGCCAGCAGCGGACAGTACTTGGGCACTGAAGCTTTCTTT.

The chain employs TRBV4-2 and TRBJ2-1, with D perhaps matching TRBD2 (6 bases). The germline V and J ends were trimmed by 4 bases and 4 bases, with 17 bases remaining between them. CDR3 length: 16 residues. Germline values: CDR1 LGHNA, CDR2 YNFKEQ. The chain's CDR3 is CASSPPSGSPYNEQFF. The CDR3 coding sequence is TGTGCCAGCAGCCCCCCCTCCGGGAGCCCGTACAATGAGCAGTTCTTC.

J is TRBJ1-2 and V is TRBV9; maybe TRBD1 (5 bases). The germline gives CDR1 SGDLS, CDR2 YYNGEE. Trimming took 0 bases from V and 0 from J, leaving 12 bases between them. This CDR3 is built from 16 residues. CDR3 region: CASSVGGSLTNYGYTF. The CDR3 nucleotides read TGTGCCAGCAGCGTAGGGGGCTCTTTAACTAACTATGGCTACACCTTC. Together with reference TRBV9 and TRBJ1-2, the CDR3 gives the full variable domain: DSGVTQTPKHLITATGQRVTLRCSPRSGDLSVYWYQQSLDQGLQFLIQYYNGEERAKGNILERFSAQQFPDLHSELNLSSLELGDSALYFCASSVGGSLTNYGYTFGSGTRLTVV.

The chain joins TRBV11-3 to TRBJ1-3, with D perhaps matching TRBD1 (5 bases). The CDR3 is 19 residues long. CDR1 and CDR2 from the germline V gene are SGHNT and YENEEA. Between the trimmed V and J ends, which lost 5 bases and 2 bases, there was a span of 25 bases. The CDR3 nucleotides are TGTGCCAGCAGCCCACGCTCGGGACTCCTCGTGACGGCTGGAAACACCATATATTTT. This sequence encodes CASSPRSGLLVTAGNTIYF.

The gene calls are TRBV7-3 and TRBJ2-3, with a possible D match to TRBD2 (6 bases). This CDR3 has 15 residues. CDR1 is SGHTA and CDR2 is FQGTGA in the germline V gene. Deletions cut 1 base from V and 2 bases from J, with 10 bases between. The CDR3 spells CASSLMGGPTDTQYF. The CDR3 bases are TGTGCCAGCAGCTTAATGGGGGGACCCACAGATACGCAGTATTTT.

This chain joins TRBV29-1 and TRBJ2-4; 8 bases agree with TRBD2. V dropped 4 bases and J dropped 4; count of bases not matched to a gene: 6. This CDR3 is 14 amino acids long. In germline, CDR1 is SQVTM, CDR2 ANQGSEA. The CDR3 DNA reads TGCAGCGTTGTTGTAGCGGGGCCAAAAAACATTCAGTACTTC. Translated, it gives CSVVVAGPKNIQYF.

The chain links TRBV28 to TRBJ1-1; unclear D gene. This CDR3 comprises 15 residues. Germline V lookup: CDR1 MDHEN, CDR2 SYDVKM. V shed 7 bases and J shed 1 base, with 16 bases lying between them. The CDR3 protein is CASTLRATTNTEAFF. CDR3 coding DNA: TGTGCCAGCACCCTAAGGGCCACTACGAACACTGAAGCTTTCTTT.

This clone was counted at least ten times. The chain recombines TRBV11-2 with TRBJ2-3; 10 positions match TRBD2. CDR1 SGHAT and CDR2 FQNNGV come from the germline V gene. Trimming cost V 2 bases and J 4 bases; bases outside gene matches: 6. The CDR3 has 16 amino acids. CDR3 sequence (DNA): TGTGCCAGCAGCTTATGGCTAGCGGGAGTTGCAGATACGCAGTATTTT. Protein: CASSLWLAGVADTQYF.

The J gene is TRBJ2-2, the V gene TRBV2; a weak D match, TRBD2 (5 bases). The CDR3 loop spans 16 amino acids. Germline CDR1 is SNHLY and CDR2 is FYNNEI. With 4 bases removed from V and 4 bases from J, the gap between germline ends came to 16 bases. The CDR3 spells CASSGSVISVTGELFF. CDR3 sequence (DNA): TGTGCCAGCAGTGGATCAGTTATTAGCGTCACCGGGGAGCTGTTTTTT.

The V and J genes are TRBV2 and TRBJ2-2; no clear D gene. The germline V gene encodes CDR1 SNHLY and CDR2 FYNNEI. CDR3 length: 15 amino acids. The germline V and J ends were trimmed by 3 bases and 3 bases, with 11 bases remaining between them. The CDR3 spells CASSEYARDTGELFF. The CDR3 DNA reads as TGTGCCAGCAGTGAGTATGCCCGAGACACCGGGGAGCTGTTTTTT. Together with reference TRBV2 and TRBJ2-2, the CDR3 gives the full variable domain: EPEVTQTPSHQVTQMGQEVILRCVPISNHLYFYWYRQILGQKVEFLVSFYNNEISEKSEIFDDQFSVERPDGSNFTLKIRSTKLEDSAMYFCASSEYARDTGELFFGEGSRLTVL.

The chain uses TRBV11-2 and TRBJ2-7; 10 bases fit TRBD2. The CDR3 loop spans 15 amino acids. CDR1 and CDR2 from the germline V gene are SGHAT and FQNNGV. Germline trimming cut 5 bases from V and 0 bases from J; bases unmatched to any gene: 4. Written as DNA, the CDR3 is TGTGCCAGCAGCCCAGAGCGGGAGGGCTCCTACGAGCAGTACTTC. Translated: CASSPEREGSYEQYF. The full variable domain, completed using reference TRBV11-2 and TRBJ2-7, is EAGVAQSPRYKIIEKRQSVAFWCNPISGHATLYWYQQILGQGPKLLIQFQNNGVVDDSQLPKDRFSAERLKGVDSTLKIQPAKLEDSAVYLCASSPEREGSYEQYFGPGTRLTVT.

The V gene is TRBV2, the J gene TRBJ2-1; 12 positions agree with TRBD2. This CDR3 spans 14 amino acids. Germline values: CDR1 SNHLY, CDR2 FYNNEI. The V segment lost 5 bases and the J segment 8 bases; nucleotides outside the gene matches: 4. CDR3 sequence (DNA): TGTGCCAGCAGTTCAACTAGCGGGGGGTATGAGCAGTTCTTC. This gives the protein CASSSTSGGYEQFF.

This chain uses TRBV28 with TRBJ1-4, with no clear D. Germline V gene lookup returns CDR1 MDHEN and CDR2 SYDVKM. The CDR3 has 13 amino acids. V lost 5 bases and J lost 2, with 6 bases in between. CDR3 nucleotide sequence: TGTGCCAGCAGTGGTAGGACTAATGAAAAACTGTTTTTT. Its translation: CASSGRTNEKLFF.

The chain employs TRBV6-6 and TRBJ1-5; TRBD1 is a possible D gene (6 bases). The V end lost 0 bases, the J end lost 9 bases, and 12 bases lay between the germline ends. Germline CDR1 reads MNHNY; CDR2 reads SVGAGI (reference sequence). The length of the CDR3 is 14 residues. CDR3 bases: TGTGCCAGCAGTTACTCAACCAGGGGCTTGCCCCAGCATTTT. Translating it yields CASSYSTRGLPQHF.